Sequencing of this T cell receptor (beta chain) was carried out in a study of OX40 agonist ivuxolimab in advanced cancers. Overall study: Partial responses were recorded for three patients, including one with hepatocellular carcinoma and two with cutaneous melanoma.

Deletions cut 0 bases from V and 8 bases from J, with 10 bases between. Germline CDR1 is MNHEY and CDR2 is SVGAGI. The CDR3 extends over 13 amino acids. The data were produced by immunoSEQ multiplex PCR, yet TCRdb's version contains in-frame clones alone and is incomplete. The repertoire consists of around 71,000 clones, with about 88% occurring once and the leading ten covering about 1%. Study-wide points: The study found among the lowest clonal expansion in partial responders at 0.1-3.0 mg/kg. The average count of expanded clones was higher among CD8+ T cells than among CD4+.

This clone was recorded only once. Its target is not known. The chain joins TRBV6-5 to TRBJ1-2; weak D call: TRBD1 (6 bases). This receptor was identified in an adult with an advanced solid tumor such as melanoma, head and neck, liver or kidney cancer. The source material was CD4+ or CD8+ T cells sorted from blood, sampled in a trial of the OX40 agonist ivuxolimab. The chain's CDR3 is CASSYSGGGGYTF. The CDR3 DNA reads TGTGCCAGCAGTTACTCAGGGGGGGGAGGCTACACCTTC.